The next 30 T cell receptor beta chains were all read from a single sample in a study of T cell responses to AZD1222 COVID-19 vaccine. Libraries were prepared by immunoSEQ multiplex PCR; TCRdb keeps only in-frame clonotypes and omits some of them. The repertoire has 70,000 or so clones, over 65% of them found once; the top ten carry more than 20%. This sample comprised peripheral blood, obtained 28 days after the second AZD1222 dose. These receptors all come from an adult who received the AZD1222 COVID-19 vaccine.

This chain uses TRBV6-4 with TRBJ1-5, with TRBD1 matching over 8 bases. The V segment lost 2 bases and the J segment 4 bases; nucleotides outside the gene matches: 4. Looked up from germline, CDR1 is MRHNA and CDR2 is SNTAGT. The CDR3 sequence is 15 residues long. Here the CDR3 DNA reads TGTGCCAGCAGTGACGGGACAGGCCCTAATCAGCCCCAGCATTTT. Translation: CASSDGTGPNQPQHF.

This clone was recorded once. The chain couples TRBV3-1 (or the pseudogene TRBV3-2) to TRBJ2-3; 7 bases align to TRBD2. This CDR3 comprises 18 residues. Germline-derived CDR1 and CDR2 are LGHDT and YNNKEL (reference sequence). The trim removed 3 bases at V and 0 bases at J, leaving 12 bases unmatched. In DNA, the CDR3 is TGTGCCAGCAGCCAGACCAGACTAGCTCATGGTAGCACAGATACGCAGTATTTT. The encoded protein is CASSQTRLAHGSTDTQYF.

The rearrangement uses TRBV12-3 or TRBV12-4 and TRBJ1-1; maybe TRBD1 (5 bases). V lost 6 bases to trimming and J lost 5 bases, with 10 bases between them. CDR3 length: 12 amino acids. CDR3 nucleotide sequence: TGTGCCAGCAGCCCACGGGGGACTGAAGCTTTCTTT. It codes for CASSPRGTEAFF.

The V call is TRBV14, the J call TRBJ2-5; D not certain. The CDR3 sequence is 14 residues long. Germline CDR1 SGHDN, CDR2 FVKESK. Trimming pared 0 bases from V and 2 bases from J, leaving 7 bases between. For the CDR3, the DNA is TGTGCCAGCAGCCAAGATTTAGGACAAGAGACCCAGTACTTC. It specifies CASSQDLGQETQYF. The whole variable domain, filled in from reference TRBV14 and TRBJ2-5, reads EAGVTQFPSHSVIEKGQTVTLRCDPISGHDNLYWYRRVMGKEIKFLLHFVKESKQDESGMPNNRFLAERTGGTYSTLKVQPAELEDSGVYFCASSQDLGQETQYFGPGTRLLVL.

The rearrangement links TRBV7-2 to TRBJ2-3; D may be TRBD1 (5 bases). Trimming cost V 5 bases and J 4 bases, with 13 bases left between them. CDR1 and CDR2 from the germline V gene are SGHTA and FQGNSA. CDR3 length: 14 amino acids. The CDR3 is CASSHKIRADTQYF. The CDR3 region has the DNA TGTGCCAGCAGCCACAAAATCAGGGCAGATACGCAGTATTTT.

The count of this clone is one. The rearrangement links TRBV10-2 to TRBJ1-2; D is possibly TRBD1 (5 bases). The germline V and J ends were trimmed by 7 bases and 4 bases, with 13 bases remaining between them. Germline V CDR1 and CDR2: WSHSY, SAAADI. This CDR3 region has 13 residues. CDR3 sequence reads: CASNPDSIYGYTF. CDR3 nucleotide sequence: TGCGCCAGCAACCCTGACAGTATCTATGGCTACACCTTC.

The chain joins TRBV5-6 to TRBJ2-3; perhaps TRBD1 as D (5 bases). CDR1 SGHDT and CDR2 YYEEEE come from the germline V gene. This CDR3 has 15 residues. The V end was cut by 0 bases, the J end by 3 bases, with 11 bases between. This chain's CDR3 is CASSLVSGITDTQYF. The CDR3 DNA reads as TGTGCCAGCAGCTTGGTTTCAGGGATTACAGATACGCAGTATTTT.

The chain uses TRBV3-1 (or the pseudogene TRBV3-2) and TRBJ1-1; the D gene is possibly TRBD1 (6 bases). The CDR3 runs to 12 residues. Per germline, CDR1 LGHDT and CDR2 YNNKEL (reference sequence). Deletions cut 3 bases from V and 7 bases from J, with 9 bases between. The CDR3 loop reads CASSHGQNEAFF. CDR3 DNA sequence: TGTGCCAGCAGCCATGGACAGAATGAAGCTTTCTTT.

This clone was seen once. This chain joins TRBV5-8 and TRBJ2-1; 9 nucleotides align to TRBD1. The V gene's germline CDR1 is SGHTS and CDR2 YDEGEE. With 7 bases clipped from V and 8 bases from J, the junction kept 22 bases outside the gene matches. This CDR3 has 18 residues. The CDR3 DNA sequence: TGTGCCAGCTCTGATTTTATTGCCGGGACAGGGAATAGCTATGAGCAGTTCTTC. It specifies CASSDFIAGTGNSYEQFF.

The chain recombines TRBV6-5 with TRBJ2-3; TRBD1 is a possible D gene (5 bases). This CDR3 is 14 amino acids long. Looked up from germline, CDR1 is MNHEY and CDR2 is SVGAGI. The ends were cut back, 5 bases at V and 0 bases at J, with 9 bases in the middle. For the CDR3, the DNA is TGTGCCAGCAGTATGGCAGGGAGCACAGATACGCAGTATTTT. It encodes CASSMAGSTDTQYF.

This clone was picked up one time. The chain carries TRBV18 and TRBJ2-5; a possible D gene is TRBD2 (6 bases). Deletions cut 4 bases from V and 4 bases from J, with 7 bases between. This CDR3 has 12 residues. Germline V gene sequence: CDR1 KGHSH, CDR2 LQKENI. The DNA of the CDR3 is TGTGCCAGCTCACTGGAGGGAGAGACCCAGTACTTC. It codes for CASSLEGETQYF.

The J gene is TRBJ1-2, the V gene TRBV7-9; D remains unclear. V dropped 3 bases and J dropped 1 base, with 15 bases sitting between them. The germline V gene has CDR1 SEHNR and CDR2 FQNEAQ (reference sequence). The length of the CDR3 is 16 residues. The CDR3 sequence: CASSLSQTLLNYGYTF. In DNA, the CDR3 is TGTGCCAGCAGCTTGAGTCAGACGCTCCTTAACTATGGCTACACCTTC.

The chain is built from TRBV5-1 and TRBJ1-1; D is possibly TRBD1 (6 bases). CDR1 and CDR2 (germline): SGHRS, YFSETQ. The V gene lost 2 bases and the J gene lost 2 bases, with 10 bases spanning the gap. The CDR3 has 14 residues. CDR3 residues: CASSLWTANTEAFF. The CDR3, as DNA: TGCGCCAGCAGCTTATGGACAGCTAACACTGAAGCTTTCTTT.

For the CDR3, the DNA is TGCGCCAGCAGCAGGACAGGGGGTTCTGGAAACACCATATATTTT. Amino acid sequence: CASSRTGGSGNTIYF. J is TRBJ1-3 and V is TRBV5-1, with 10 bases identical to TRBD1. Germline trimming cut 4 bases from V and 1 base from J; bases unmatched to any gene: 2. There are 15 residues in the CDR3. In germline, CDR1 is SGHRS, CDR2 YFSETQ. The full variable domain, in which reference TRBV5-1 and TRBJ1-3 provide the parts outside the CDR3, is KAGVTQTPRYLIKTRGQQVTLSCSPISGHRSVSWYQQTPGQGLQFLFEYFSETQRNKGNFPGRFSGRQFSNSRSEMNVSTLELGDSALYLCASSRTGGSGNTIYFGEGSWLTVV.

J is TRBJ2-7 and V is TRBV7-2; D might be TRBD1 or TRBD2, each matching 5 bases. CDR3 length equals 14 residues. Deletions cut 6 bases from V and 3 bases from J, with 15 bases between. CDR1 is SGHTA, CDR2 FQGNSA, per germline. Here the CDR3 reads CASSPGTGFYEQYF. The DNA of the CDR3 is TGTGCCAGCAGTCCCGGGACGGGATTCTACGAGCAGTACTTC.

The chain combines TRBV2 with TRBJ1-5, with D perhaps matching TRBD1 (5 bases). This CDR3 spans 14 amino acids. Germline loops: CDR1 SNHLY, CDR2 FYNNEI. V was shortened by 5 bases and J by 2 bases, with 10 bases between the two germline ends. CDR3 protein: CASSLDIRNQPQHF. CDR3 bases: TGTGCCAGCAGTCTGGACATCCGCAATCAGCCCCAGCATTTT.

The CDR3 DNA is TGTGCCACCGAAGAGACTACGCAAGAGACCCAGTACTTC. It specifies CATEETTQETQYF. The rearrangement uses TRBV14 and TRBJ2-5, with D perhaps matching TRBD2 (5 bases). Trimming cost V 10 bases and J 2 bases, with 14 bases left between them. Germline V gene lookup returns CDR1 SGHDN and CDR2 FVKESK. The CDR3 has 13 amino acids.

This chain connects TRBV3-1 (or the pseudogene TRBV3-2) to TRBJ1-5; 9 nucleotides agree with TRBD1. The CDR3 is 19 residues long. CDR1 and CDR2 from the germline V gene are LGHDT and YNNKEL (reference sequence). Germline trimming cut 1 base from V and 1 base from J; bases unmatched to any gene: 11. The CDR3 spells CASSQVSGRTGVSNQPQHF. For the CDR3, the DNA is TGTGCCAGCAGCCAAGTCTCAGGAAGGACAGGGGTAAGCAATCAGCCCCAGCATTTT.

A remark on this clone: Other nucleotide sequences from this sample produce the same CDR3. This rearrangement joins TRBV19 to TRBJ1-6; D gene ambiguous. The CDR3 contains 12 residues. Per germline, CDR1 LNHDA and CDR2 SQIVND (reference sequence). V was clipped by 1 base and J by 10 bases, with 5 bases between them. CDR3 in amino acids: CASSIGGSPLHF. CDR3 DNA: TGTGCCAGTAGTATAGGAGGGTCACCCCTCCACTTT.

The rearrangement links TRBV9 to TRBJ2-3, with TRBD2 identical over 12 bases. CDR1 and CDR2 from the germline V gene are SGDLS and YYNGEE. The CDR3 spans 16 residues. V trimming: 4 bases; J trimming: 1 base; junction bases outside the gene matches: 4. The CDR3 region has the DNA TGTGCCAGCAGCTCGGGACTAGCGGGTGGCACAGATACGCAGTATTTT. Its protein product is CASSSGLAGGTDTQYF.

The rearrangement uses TRBV24-1 and TRBJ2-7, with 9 bases that match TRBD1. Germline CDR1 KGHDR, CDR2 SFDVKD. The ends lost 11 bases at V and 3 bases at J; junction bases unmatched: 16. This CDR3 has 16 residues. Written as DNA, the CDR3 is TGTGCCAAAAACTCTTCGACAGGGGGTCTTTGCTACGAGCAGTACTTC. It specifies CAKNSSTGGLCYEQYF.

In this sample, this clone turned up once. V gene TRBV19 combines with J gene TRBJ2-2, with unresolved D. The CDR3 is 15 amino acids. V gave up 2 bases and J gave up 0 bases, with 7 bases separating them. CDR1 and CDR2 (germline): LNHDA, SQIVND (reference sequence). The CDR3 DNA is TGTGCCAGTAGTATATGGGGTACGAACACCGGGGAGCTGTTTTTT. It yields the protein CASSIWGTNTGELFF. Full variable domain (rest looked up from reference TRBV19 and TRBJ2-2): DGGITQSPKYLFRKEGQNVTLSCEQNLNHDAMYWYRQDPGQGLRLIYYSQIVNDFQKGDIAEGYSVSREKKESFPLTVTSAQKNPTAFYLCASSIWGTNTGELFFGEGSRLTVL.

The rearrangement joins TRBV5-8 to TRBJ2-6; TRBD2 agrees at 8 bases. The ends lost 7 bases at V and 1 base at J; junction bases unmatched: 1. From germline, CDR1 is SGHTS and CDR2 YDEGEE. CDR3 length: 14 amino acids. CDR3 sequence (DNA): TGTGCCAGCGGCGGGGGGTCTGGGGCCAACGTCCTGACTTTC. This codes for CASGGGSGANVLTF. Combining the CDR3 with reference TRBV5-8 and TRBJ2-6 gives the whole variable domain EAGVTQSPTHLIKTRGQQATLRCSPISGHTSVYWYQQALGLGLQFLLWYDEGEERNRGNFPPRFSGRQFPNYSSELNVNALELEDSALYLCASGGGSGANVLTFGAGSRLTVL.

V usage is TRBV5-1 and J usage is TRBJ2-5; the match to TRBD2 covers 9 bases. Germline lookup yields CDR1 SGHRS and CDR2 YFSETQ. The CDR3 runs to 16 residues. The V gene end was trimmed by 0 bases and the J gene end by 2 bases; junction bases not matched to a gene: 5. The CDR3, as DNA: TGCGCCAGCAGCTTGGCCCAGCGGGAGGCTCAAGAGACCCAGTACTTC. Protein product: CASSLAQREAQETQYF.

This chain connects TRBV19 to TRBJ1-5, with TRBD1 identical over 9 bases. Germline V lookup: CDR1 LNHDA, CDR2 SQIVND (reference sequence). The V gene end was trimmed by 4 bases and the J gene end by 6 bases; junction bases not matched to a gene: 7. CDR3 size: 15 residues. CDR3 sequence (DNA): TGTGCCAGTAGTAAACAGGGGGCGCGGGGTCAGCCCCAGCATTTT. This codes for CASSKQGARGQPQHF.

This chain connects TRBV7-6 to TRBJ2-5, with TRBD2 identical over 9 bases. The CDR3 has 17 residues. The V gene's germline CDR1 is SGHVS and CDR2 FNYEAQ. J was trimmed by 2 bases and V by 1 base; bases with no gene match: 8. The CDR3 protein is CASSLGLAGTAQETQYF. DNA for the CDR3: TGTGCCAGCAGCTTAGGGCTAGCGGGGACAGCGCAAGAGACCCAGTACTTC.

This clone has a single count. This chain uses TRBV19 with TRBJ1-2; the match to TRBD1 covers 7 bases. The CDR3 consists of 13 residues. Germline CDR1 is LNHDA and CDR2 is SQIVND (reference sequence). The J segment lost 5 bases and the V segment lost 10 bases, leaving 10 bases of the junction unmatched. The CDR3 protein is CATSTGYLYGYTF. The CDR3 DNA follows: TGTGCCACCTCGACAGGGTACCTATATGGCTACACCTTC.

The chain links TRBV5-1 to TRBJ1-1; 7 bases map to TRBD1. The CDR3 sequence is 14 residues long. V lost 4 bases and J lost 4; bases outside the gene matches: 7. The V gene's germline CDR1 is SGHRS and CDR2 YFSETQ. CDR3 in DNA: TGCGCCAGCAGCGCGACAGGGTTGGGCACTGAAGCTTTCTTT. Translating it yields CASSATGLGTEAFF.

V gene TRBV5-1 combines with J gene TRBJ2-7, with 14 bases fitting TRBD2. V dropped 5 bases and J dropped 3; count of bases not matched to a gene: 4. Germline assignment: CDR1 SGHRS and CDR2 YFSETQ. The CDR3 has 15 residues. CDR3 DNA: TGCGCCAGCAGGGGGACTAGCGGGGGTGGCTACGAGCAGTACTTC. Protein product: CASRGTSGGGYEQYF. The full variable domain, in which reference TRBV5-1 and TRBJ2-7 provide the parts outside the CDR3, is KAGVTQTPRYLIKTRGQQVTLSCSPISGHRSVSWYQQTPGQGLQFLFEYFSETQRNKGNFPGRFSGRQFSNSRSEMNVSTLELGDSALYLCASRGTSGGGYEQYFGPGTRLTVT.

A remark on this clone: Other nucleotide sequences from this sample produce the same CDR3. The chain combines TRBV27 with TRBJ2-7; D may be TRBD1 (5 bases). The CDR3 has 15 residues. V lost 0 bases, J lost 4 bases, and 13 bases lay in between. The germline V gene has CDR1 MNHEY and CDR2 SMNVEV (reference sequence). The CDR3 coding sequence is TGTGCCAGCAGTTTATCCCCTCGGACACCTTACGAGCAGTACTTC. It encodes CASSLSPRTPYEQYF.